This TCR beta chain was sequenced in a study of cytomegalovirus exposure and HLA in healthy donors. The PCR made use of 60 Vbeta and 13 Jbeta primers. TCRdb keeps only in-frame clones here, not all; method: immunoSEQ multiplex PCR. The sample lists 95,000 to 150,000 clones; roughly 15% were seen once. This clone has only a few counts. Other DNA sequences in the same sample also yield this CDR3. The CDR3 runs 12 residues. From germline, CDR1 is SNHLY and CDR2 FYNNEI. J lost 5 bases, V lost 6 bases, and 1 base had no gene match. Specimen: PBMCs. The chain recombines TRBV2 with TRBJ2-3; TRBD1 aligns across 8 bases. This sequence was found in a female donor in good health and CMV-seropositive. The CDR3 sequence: CASRDRGDTQYF. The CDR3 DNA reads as TGTGCCAGCAGAGACAGGGGAGATACGCAGTATTTT.